This T cell receptor (beta chain) was sequenced during a study of beta chain features in type 1 diabetes. Populations obtained by sorting all exceeded 98% purity. The authors reverse transcribed all of the isolated RNA, so sequencing captured expressed TCRB transcripts. Sequencing was performed with immunoSEQ multiplex PCR; in TCRdb, only in-frame clones are kept and a portion is missing. Of about 320,000 clones listed, 11% to 15% are singletons. The clonotype comes from a man aged 30 to 39 in good health. The sample was central memory CD4+ T cells from blood.

The CDR3 nucleotides are TGCAGCGTTGATAAGGGTACAGATACGCAGTATTTT. Its translation is CSVDKGTDTQYF. This chain joins TRBV29-1 and TRBJ2-3, with D unresolved. CDR3 length equals 12 residues. Germline-derived CDR1 and CDR2 are SQVTM and ANQGSEA. V was clipped by 3 bases and J by 3 bases, with 7 bases between them.